Below, 19 T cell receptor beta chains from the same sample are listed, as sequenced in a study of metastatic and nonmetastatic thyroid tumors. TCRdb called clones again from the PCR reads with MiXCR. The sample has about 15,000 clones, around 25% seen once. All patients were untreated before thyroid surgery. Input material: tumor tissue. These receptors were obtained from a female donor with papillary thyroid cancer or a benign thyroid nodule (not recorded which). Some clones in this sample may be carry-over from other donors' samples.

The genes are TRBV5-7 and TRBJ1-6; D gene uncertain. TRBV5-7 is designated an ORF whose function remains uncertain. With 1 base removed from V and 7 bases from J, the gap between germline ends came to 9 bases. CDR3 length: 14 amino acids. The CDR3 nucleotides are TGTGCCAGCAGCTTGTTTGATTGGAATTCACCCCTCCACTTT. As protein: CASSLFDWNSPLHF.

This clone qualifies as medium-sized. The DNA of the CDR3 is TGCGCCAGCAGCTGGGACAGCTACAATGAGCAGTTCTTC. Amino acids: CASSWDSYNEQFF. V gene TRBV5-1 combines with J gene TRBJ2-1, with 7 bases aligning to TRBD1. The ends lost 3 bases at V and 3 bases at J; junction bases unmatched: 0. CDR1 SGHRS and CDR2 YFSETQ come from the germline V gene. This CDR3 region has 13 residues.

This clone was seen repeatedly, ten times or more. This chain connects TRBV11-3 to TRBJ2-2; the D is unclear. Looked up from germline, CDR1 is SGHNT and CDR2 is YENEEA. With 4 bases removed from V and 7 bases from J, the gap between germline ends came to 7 bases. The CDR3 loop spans 12 amino acids. In DNA form, the CDR3 reads TGTGCCAGCAGCTCGAAGGGCGGGGAGCTGTTTTTT. Its protein is CASSSKGGELFF. Combining the CDR3 with reference TRBV11-3 and TRBJ2-2 gives the whole variable domain EAGVVQSPRYKIIEKKQPVAFWCNPISGHNTLYWYLQNLGQGPELLIRYENEEAVDDSQLPKDRFSAERLKGVDSTLKIQPAELGDSAVYLCASSSKGGELFFGEGSRLTVL.

This clone has more than one count but fewer than ten. The chain carries TRBV28 and TRBJ1-6; perhaps TRBD1 as D (5 bases). Germline V CDR1 and CDR2: MDHEN, SYDVKM. The germline V and J ends were trimmed by 3 bases and 9 bases, with 12 bases remaining between them. CDR3 length equals 14 residues. CDR3 nucleotide sequence: TGTGCCAGCAGTTTCGAACATGGGGGTTCACCCCTCCACTTT. Amino acids: CASSFEHGGSPLHF.

V usage is TRBV2 and J usage is TRBJ2-7; 8 positions agree with TRBD2. The germline V gene encodes CDR1 SNHLY and CDR2 FYNNEI. The CDR3 totals 14 residues. V trimming: 3 bases; J trimming: 6 bases; junction bases outside the gene matches: 7. The CDR3 is CASSDVAGISEQYF. CDR3 in DNA: TGTGCCAGCAGTGATGTAGCGGGGATCAGCGAGCAGTACTTC.

This clone is judged medium-sized. This rearrangement joins TRBV12-3 or TRBV12-4 to TRBJ2-3; D ambiguous. The length of the CDR3 is 14 residues. Trimming stripped 3 bases from V and 0 bases from J, with 7 bases between. The CDR3 nucleotides read TGTGCCAGCAGTTTTCACCGTAGCACAGATACGCAGTATTTT. Translating it yields CASSFHRSTDTQYF.

The sample holds a few counts of this clone. One junction end disagrees with the germline gene, perhaps due to a read error. The chain uses TRBV6-1 and TRBJ2-2; 9 bases agree with TRBD2. The V gene's germline CDR1 is MNHNS and CDR2 SASEGT. This CDR3 is built from 17 residues. The CDR3 coding sequence is TGTGCCAGCAGTCTGATTAGCGGGGGCAGGAGTACCGGTGAGCTGTTTTTT. It specifies CASSLISGGRSTGELFF.

Only a few counts were recorded for this clone. The chain recombines TRBV4-3 with TRBJ2-1; possibly TRBD2 for D (5 bases). CDR1 LGHNA and CDR2 YSLEER come from the germline V gene. V was shortened by 10 bases and J by 0 bases, with 13 bases between the two germline ends. The CDR3 runs to 14 residues. The CDR3 nucleotides are TGCGCCACCAAGCTGGACTCCTCCTACAATGAGCAGTTCTTC. Residues: CATKLDSSYNEQFF.

This clone rates as medium-sized. The gene calls are TRBV5-6 and TRBJ2-7, with D possibly being TRBD1 (6 bases). The CDR3 runs 14 residues. With 0 bases removed from V and 2 bases from J, the gap between germline ends came to 9 bases. Germline CDR1 SGHDT, CDR2 YYEEEE. This CDR3 reads CASSLVGTPYEQYF. The CDR3 DNA sequence: TGTGCCAGCAGCTTGGTTGGGACACCCTACGAGCAGTACTTC.

The J gene is TRBJ2-7, the V gene TRBV6-1, with TRBD2 matching 7 bases. The V gene's germline CDR1 is MNHNS and CDR2 SASEGT. The ends lost 6 bases at V and 2 bases at J; junction bases unmatched: 7. The CDR3 covers 14 residues. CDR3 protein: CASRPTSEPYEQYF. Written as DNA, the CDR3 is TGTGCCAGCAGACCAACTAGCGAACCCTACGAGCAGTACTTC.

The rearrangement uses TRBV7-3 and TRBJ2-3; D is ambiguous. Germline V gives CDR1 SGHTA, CDR2 FQGTGA. V was pared by 2 bases and J by 6 bases, with 9 bases between. The CDR3 loop spans 13 amino acids. CDR3 coding DNA: TGTGCCAGCAGCTTAGTTTTGGCCGATACGCAGTATTTT. Protein product: CASSLVLADTQYF.

Relative to its sample, this clone is medium-sized. The genes are TRBV28 and TRBJ1-2, with 7 bases that match TRBD1. The ends lost 3 bases at V and 3 bases at J; junction bases unmatched: 7. CDR1 MDHEN and CDR2 SYDVKM come from the germline V gene. The CDR3 is made up of 15 amino acids. The CDR3 DNA is TGTGCCAGCAGTTTGATTCAGGGGGGTTACTATGGCTACACCTTC. Translated, it gives CASSLIQGGYYGYTF.

J is TRBJ1-2 and V is TRBV28; 8 nucleotides align to TRBD1. The CDR3 is 13 amino acids. The germline CDR1 and CDR2 sequences are MDHEN and SYDVKM. Trimming at V came to 5 bases and at J to 8 bases, leaving 7 bases not matched to a gene. The CDR3 coding sequence is TGTGCCAGCAGTATTAGACAGGGGAGCGGCTACACCTTC. Its translation: CASSIRQGSGYTF.

By share of the sample, this clone is medium-sized. V gene TRBV27 combines with J gene TRBJ2-3; TRBD2 matches 10 bases. The CDR3 spans 17 residues. V lost 1 base, J lost 3 bases, and 7 bases stayed unmatched. CDR1 is MNHEY, CDR2 SMNVEV, per germline (reference sequence). This CDR3 reads CASSLYLAGDPTDTQYF. The CDR3, as DNA: TGTGCCAGCAGTTTATACCTAGCGGGAGACCCAACAGATACGCAGTATTTT.

Points on this clone: The junction does not match germline at one end; this may be a read error. Other DNA sequences within the sample encode an identical CDR3. The chain uses TRBV5-1 and TRBJ2-5, with 8 bases lining up with TRBD1. Germline V gene lookup returns CDR1 SGHRS and CDR2 YFSETQ. This CDR3 region has 14 residues. The CDR3 region has the DNA TGCGCCAGCAGCAATACAGGGGGAGGAGAGACACAGTACTTC. It yields the protein CASSNTGGGETQYF.

In its sample, this clone was seen many times. The CDR3 nucleotides are TGTGCCAGCTCCCCGTTAGCGGGAAGCCAAGGCGATGAGCAGTTCTTC. This encodes CASSPLAGSQGDEQFF. The rearrangement links TRBV18 to TRBJ2-1, with TRBD2 identical over 8 bases. The junction had 15 bases not matched to a gene; V was cut back by 6 bases and J by 8 bases. Germline V lookup: CDR1 KGHSH, CDR2 LQKENI. The CDR3 is 16 residues long.

This clone is medium-sized within its sample. V gene TRBV25-1 combines with J gene TRBJ2-1, with D uncertain. Germline V gene data show CDR1 as MGHDK and CDR2 as SYGVNS. Trimming took off 10 bases at V and 8 bases at J, with 12 bases between the two ends. The CDR3 runs to 11 residues. The CDR3 sequence is CATQIAYEQFF. Written as DNA, the CDR3 is TGTGCCACCCAGATAGCCTATGAGCAGTTCTTC.

V usage is TRBV11-2 and J usage is TRBJ2-7; tentatively, D is TRBD1 or TRBD2 (5 bases each). The V end was cut by 3 bases, the J end by 1 base, with 16 bases between. The CDR3 runs 16 residues. Looked up from germline, CDR1 is SGHAT and CDR2 is FQNNGV. The CDR3 loop is CASSFGGGVRSYEQYF. The CDR3 bases are TGTGCCAGCAGCTTTGGTGGGGGAGTCCGGTCCTACGAGCAGTACTTC.

By share, this clone ranks as medium-sized (0.01 to 0.1%). J is TRBJ1-1 and V is TRBV28; tentatively, D is TRBD1 (5 bases). Germline CDR1 MDHEN, CDR2 SYDVKM. This CDR3 has 14 amino acids. V lost 8 bases, J lost 0 bases, and 13 bases lay in between. CDR3 bases: TGTGCCAGCGGGATTGGACAAATGAACACTGAAGCTTTCTTT. It codes for CASGIGQMNTEAFF.